This T cell receptor (beta chain) was retrieved from a study of breast tumors, draining lymph nodes, adjacent tissues (dated by TCRdb to the mid-2010s). Turning to the overall study: In breast cancer patients, the study compared the TCR beta repertoires of tumor, adjacent nontumor tissue and axillary lymph nodes. The study aimed to assess the relationships and possible T-cell exchange between tumor, surrounding tissue and draining lymph node repertoires in human breast cancer. Overall study outcomes, separate from this receptor: The data were considered consistent with most tumor T cells being derived from the lymph node and subsequently expanding within tumor tissue. Rather than being directly demonstrated, the conclusion that tumor T cells originate in lymph nodes was presented as consistent with a hypothesis. Tumor T-cell repertoires showed less diversity than lymph node repertoires and more diversity than nontumor tissue repertoires, and tumor T-cell repertoires showed preferential V and J gene usage. Tumor and nontumor tissue repertoires were significantly more similar in luminal-like than in basal-like breast cancer.

The reads were generated on an Illumina HiSeq 2000. TCR beta chain libraries were generated by multiplex PCR amplification. High-throughput sequencing was used to analyze the amplified TCR beta chain products. TCRdb reran the public reads through fastp at Q25 and MiXCR, keeping productive beta chains. Rows with a matching CDR3 protein are joined into one entry that keeps the most common DNA and genes. The sample has some 120,000 distinct CDR3 sequences on record, over 20% of them singletons. The ten largest clones take up 2.2% of the sample. Relative to germline, V is 4 bases shorter and J is 6 bases shorter, with 12 bases between their ends. The germline V gene sets CDR1 to SGHAT and CDR2 to FQNNGV. The CDR3 holds 13 amino acids from the cysteine to the phenylalanine. Solely the CDR3 DNA is kept, with 39 bases framed from the first base. This clonotype was observed many times. The clone's antigen remains unknown. Per-base qualities were not stored, and no clone one base away is much larger.

The axillary draining lymph nodes of breast cancer patients were the source of the lymph node samples. This receptor chain uses TRBV11-2 and TRBJ1-2, and TRBD1 may be the D gene, going by 5 matching bases. Material for sequencing was axillary lymph node tissue. The TCR originated in a female donor with breast cancer. Some clones in this sample may be carry-over from other donors' samples. Here the CDR3 is given as CASSSNRPHGYTF. DNA sequence: TGTGCCAGCAGCTCCAACAGGCCCCATGGCTACACCTTC.